Listed below are T cell receptor beta chains from one sample, sequenced in a study of blood T cell repertoires in COVID-19. Profiling relied on immunoSEQ multiplex PCR, and the TCRdb table lists in-frame clones only, not all of them. Seen here are approximately 40,000 clones, around 77% observed once, and the top ten hold around 38%. Sequenced material: peripheral blood. Receptors were obtained from a man older than 75 with active or convalescent COVID-19. The CDR3 runs from the conserved cysteine through the conserved F or W. A D gene is named only where the DNA matches it firmly. Only part of the rows carry a size: once, few, many, or a class if the clone is expanded.

NA	NA	TRBJ1-2	TRBV7-2	TGTGCCAGCAGTTCCTCGAAGGCGGCAGGCTACACCTTC	CASSSSKAAGYTF
NA	NA	TRBJ2-1	TRBV5-5	TGTGCCAGCAGCTTGGAAAGGAGCTCCTACAATGAGCAGTTCTTC	CASSLERSSYNEQFF
TRBD1	NA	TRBJ2-7	TRBV19	TGTGCCAGTACTCCCTCATACCGGGACAGCTCCTACGAGCAGTACTTC	CASTPSYRDSSYEQYF
NA	NA	TRBJ2-7	TRBV10-3	TGTGCCATCAGCCGGAGGGCCGGTTACGAGCAGTACTTC	CAISRRAGYEQYF
TRBD2	NA	TRBJ2-7	TRBV10-3	TGTGCCATCAGTGCTGGCTCTAGCGGGATTAATTACGAGCAGTACTTC	CAISAGSSGINYEQYF
NA	NA	TRBJ1-1	TRBV6-5	TGTGCCACCCGTCCACAGGTCACCTACACTGAAGCTTTCTTT	CATRPQVTYTEAFF
NA	once	TRBJ1-2	TRBV11-2	TGTGCCAGCAGCTTCTCCAATCCTGGCAACCATGGCTACACCTTC	CASSFSNPGNHGYTF
TRBD2	NA	TRBJ2-7	TRBV28	TGTGCCAGCAGTTTATTCGGGACTAGAGGAGTGGGGCAGTACTTC	CASSLFGTRGVGQYF
NA	NA	TRBJ1-6	TRBV5-4	TGTGCCAGCAGCTTCTCGGGGGGCTACGGTTCACCCCTCCACTTT	CASSFSGGYGSPLHF
NA	NA	TRBJ1-1	TRBV23-1	TGCGCCAGCAGTCAATCGAGCAGGGTGAGAGTTGACACTGAAGCTTTCTTT	CASSQSSRVRVDTEAFF
NA	NA	TRBJ2-5	TRBV25-1	TGTGCCAGCAGTGCACCAGGGGAGACCCAGTACTTC	CASSAPGETQYF
TRBD2	NA	TRBJ2-1	TRBV28	TGTGCCAGTGGCCGGCTAGCGGCGAGCTCCTACAATGAGCAGTTCTTC	CASGRLAASSYNEQFF
TRBD2	NA	TRBJ2-1	TRBV14	TGTGCCAGCAGCCCACTAGCGGGAGGGCTGAATGAGCAGTTCTTC	CASSPLAGGLNEQFF
NA	NA	TRBJ1-2	TRBV6-2/TRBV6-3	TGTGCCAGCAGTTATGACAGTGGGTATGGCTACACCTTC	CASSYDSGYGYTF
NA	NA	TRBJ1-5	TRBV4-3	TGCGCCAGCAGCCAAGACTGGTCAGGGTCTCAGCCCCAGCATTTT	CASSQDWSGSQPQHF
TRBD1	NA	TRBJ1-2	TRBV18	TGTGCCAGCTCACTAGGGACAGGGGTTAACTATGGCTACACCTTC	CASSLGTGVNYGYTF
NA	NA	TRBJ1-2	TRBV18	TGTGCCAGCTCACCACCGGGGCCCTTCGGCTACACCTTC	CASSPPGPFGYTF
NA	NA	TRBJ2-1	TRBV7-3	TGTGCCAGCAGCCCGGAAGGACAGAACAATGAGCAGTTCTTC	CASSPEGQNNEQFF
NA	NA	TRBJ1-1	TRBV6-6	TGTGCCAGCAGTTACTTACAGGCCACTGAAGCTTTCTTT	CASSYLQATEAFF
NA	NA	TRBJ2-1	TRBV11-2	TGTGCCAGCAGCTTAGATCGGGTCGATGAGCAGTTCTTC	CASSLDRVDEQFF
TRBD1	few	TRBJ2-4	TRBV28	TGTGCCAGCAGTTTATCGTGGACAGGGGGAAACATTCAGTACTTC	CASSLSWTGGNIQYF
TRBD2	NA	TRBJ2-3	TRBV7-3	TGTGCCAGCAGCTTAATGGGACTAGCGGGAGGCGATACGCAGTATTTT	CASSLMGLAGGDTQYF
TRBD1	NA	TRBJ1-2	TRBV15	TGTGCCACCAGCAGCTACACAGGGGGCAACTATGGCTACACCTTC	CATSSYTGGNYGYTF
TRBD2	NA	TRBJ2-1	TRBV27	TGTGCCAGCAGTTTCGAGCGGGACTACAATGAGCAGTTCTTC	CASSFERDYNEQFF
TRBD1	few	TRBJ1-5	TRBV6-5	TGTGCCAGCAAATTTAGCAGGGGGGCCTATCAGCCCCAGCATTTT	CASKFSRGAYQPQHF
TRBD1	NA	TRBJ1-1	TRBV5-1	TGCGCCAGCAGCGGTACAGGGGATATCACTGAAGCTTTCTTT	CASSGTGDITEAFF
TRBD1	NA	TRBJ2-7	TRBV24-1	TGTGCCACCAGATGGACAGGTGGTTGCCACGAGCAGTACTTC	CATRWTGGCHEQYF
TRBD1	few	TRBJ1-2	TRBV7-2	TGTGCCAGCAGCTGGGACAGGGGGCCTGGCTACACCTTC	CASSWDRGPGYTF
NA	few	TRBJ1-2	TRBV30	TGTGCCTGGAGTAACAAGACAAATGGCTACACCTTC	CAWSNKTNGYTF
NA	NA	TRBJ2-3	TRBV5-1	TGCGCCAGCAGCCCACAGGGCCCGGGGACAGATACGCAGTATTTT	CASSPQGPGTDTQYF
TRBD1	NA	TRBJ2-7	TRBV10-3	TGTGCCATCAGGGGGACAGGGGAAGACTACTACGAGCAGTACTTC	CAIRGTGEDYYEQYF
NA	few	TRBJ1-5	TRBV27	TGTGCCAGCAGTATAGTAGCCTCCAATCAGCCCCAGCATTTT	CASSIVASNQPQHF
NA	NA	TRBJ2-7	TRBV7-9	TGTGCCAGCAGCCCCCCTGTTAGCTCCTACGAGCAGTACTTC	CASSPPVSSYEQYF
TRBD1	NA	TRBJ1-6	TRBV2	TGTGCCAGCAGTGTAGGACAGGGCAATTCACCCCTCCACTTT	CASSVGQGNSPLHF
NA	NA	TRBJ1-1	TRBV7-2	TGTGCCAGCAGCGCCCGGGGGGTGAACACTGAAGCTTTCTTT	CASSARGVNTEAFF
NA	NA	TRBJ2-7	TRBV6-5	TGTGCCAGCAGTTACTCGGGGCAGGGTTACGAGCAGTACTTC	CASSYSGQGYEQYF
TRBD1	NA	TRBJ2-2	TRBV28	TGTGCCAGCAGTTTACCCCCCCACCAAATAGACAGGGGTCTTGGCGGGGAGCTGTTTTTT	CASSLPPHQIDRGLGGELFF
TRBD1	few	TRBJ2-5	TRBV7-2	TGTGCCAGCAGCCAGGGACAGGAACAAGAGACCCAGTACTTC	CASSQGQEQETQYF
NA	NA	TRBJ2-5	TRBV7-9	TGTGCCAGCAGCTTAGGTGGGCCTCAAGAGACCCAGTACTTC	CASSLGGPQETQYF
TRBD1	NA	TRBJ2-7	TRBV5-1	TGCGCCAGCAGCCCGGACAGGACGGCCTACGAGCAGTACTTC	CASSPDRTAYEQYF
TRBD1	NA	TRBJ2-7	TRBV5-5	TGTGCCAGCAGCCTTACCCGGGACAGATCCTACGAGCAGTACTTC	CASSLTRDRSYEQYF
TRBD1	few	TRBJ1-6	TRBV5-1	TGCGCCAGCAGCGTAGAGGGGGCAGGTAATTCACCCCTCCACTTT	CASSVEGAGNSPLHF